These 28 T cell receptor beta chains originate from one sample sequenced in a study of blood T cell repertoires in COVID-19. The repertoire was sequenced with immunoSEQ multiplex PCR; TCRdb's copy has only in-frame clones and lacks some. In the table there are hundreds of thousands of clones, around 88% of which are singletons. The sequenced sample was PBMCs or T cells enriched from blood (not recorded which). The receptors stem from a woman in her thirties or forties who had recovered from COVID-19.

This chain links TRBV30 with TRBJ2-7; D may be TRBD1 (5 bases). Trimming took 5 bases from V and 6 from J, leaving 14 bases between them. CDR1 GTSNPN and CDR2 SVGIG come from the germline V gene (reference sequence). The CDR3 is made up of 12 amino acids. The CDR3 bases are TGTGCCTGGGCTGGACATTTGGGCGAGCAGTACTTC. It specifies CAWAGHLGEQYF.

For this clone: No DNA is shown, since the ends of the CDR3 on it are uncertain; the CDR3 is the one TCRdb lists. V usage is TRBV2 and J usage is TRBJ1-1. Germline lookup yields CDR1 SNHLY and CDR2 FYNNEI. The CDR3 comprises 12 residues, both ends counted. The CDR3 region is CASSTSNTEAFF.

The rearrangement links TRBV28 to TRBJ1-5, with 11 nucleotides matching TRBD1. J was trimmed by 6 bases and V by 5 bases; bases with no gene match: 6. Germline values: CDR1 MDHEN, CDR2 SYDVKM. The CDR3 consists of 15 residues. The CDR3 spells CASSVGQGAFQPQHF. CDR3 nucleotides: TGTGCCAGCAGTGTCGGACAGGGGGCTTTTCAGCCCCAGCATTTT.

The chain uses TRBV7-8 and TRBJ2-5, with 13 bases lining up with TRBD2. This CDR3 contains 16 residues. V was clipped by 7 bases and J by 3 bases; unmatched bases: 8. Germline values: CDR1 SGHVS, CDR2 FQNEAQ. CDR3 residues: CASNPPGTSGEETQYF. The CDR3 DNA is TGTGCCAGCAATCCCCCAGGGACTAGCGGGGAAGAGACCCAGTACTTC.

The chain is built from TRBV29-1 and TRBJ2-1; D perhaps matches TRBD2 (5 bases). The CDR3 has 13 amino acids. The germline CDR1 and CDR2 sequences are SQVTM and ANQGSEA. The V gene lost 7 bases and the J gene lost 4 bases, with 14 bases spanning the gap. In DNA form, the CDR3 reads TGCAGCGCCCTTCGGTCGGGGTACAATGAGCAGTTCTTC. Translating it yields CSALRSGYNEQFF.

J is TRBJ2-3 and V is TRBV7-2; maybe TRBD2 (6 bases). Trimming left V 5 bases short and J 5 bases short, with 11 bases between. This CDR3 spans 13 amino acids. Germline V gene sequence: CDR1 SGHTA, CDR2 FQGNSA. The CDR3 DNA is TGTGCCAGCAGCCCGATGGGGGGAGATACGCAGTATTTT. Protein sequence: CASSPMGGDTQYF.

This clone appeared once. CDR3 amino acids: CASSQYNEQFF. CDR3 DNA: TGTGCCAGCAGCCAATACAATGAGCAGTTCTTC. The V and J genes are TRBV11-2 and TRBJ2-1; no clear D gene. CDR1 and CDR2 from the germline V gene are SGHAT and FQNNGV. Trimming stripped 5 bases from V and 4 bases from J, with 3 bases between. CDR3 length: 11 residues.

There are a few counts of this clone. This chain links TRBV24-1 with TRBJ2-7; D remains ambiguous. CDR3 length: 13 residues. Germline lookup yields CDR1 KGHDR and CDR2 SFDVKD. V was cut by 2 bases and J by 6 bases, with 10 bases left in between. The CDR3 spells CATSDSLGAEQYF. The DNA for the CDR3 is TGTGCCACCAGTGATTCCCTTGGAGCCGAGCAGTACTTC.

As DNA, the CDR3 is TGTGCCAGCAGTAGCTTAGCCGCACCTTACAATGAGCAGTTCTTC. Translating it yields CASSSLAAPYNEQFF. V usage is TRBV27 and J usage is TRBJ2-1; no reliable D call. Per the germline V gene, CDR1 is MNHEY and CDR2 is SMNVEV (reference sequence). This CDR3 spans 15 amino acids. V was shortened by 5 bases and J by 4 bases, with 15 bases between the two germline ends.

The rearrangement joins TRBV29-1 to TRBJ2-7; no reliable D call. CDR3 length: 13 residues. Germline V gene data show CDR1 as SQVTM and CDR2 as ANQGSEA. Trimming stripped 4 bases from V and 3 bases from J, with 13 bases between. The CDR3 DNA reads TGCAGCGTTGGCGGCCCCCCGGACTACGAGCAGTACTTC. Its translation is CSVGGPPDYEQYF.

This clone was counted between two and nine times. The chain recombines TRBV19 with TRBJ2-1; D is possibly TRBD2 (6 bases). The CDR3 loop spans 16 amino acids. In germline, CDR1 is LNHDA, CDR2 SQIVND (reference sequence). Deletions cut 4 bases from V and 8 bases from J, with 21 bases between. CDR3 sequence (DNA): TGTGCCAGTAGTACCACGTTCGGGGGTAGGAGGGATGAGCAGTTCTTC. It encodes CASSTTFGGRRDEQFF.

V usage is TRBV18 and J usage is TRBJ2-2, with D unclear. V shed 3 bases and J shed 1 base, with 12 bases lying between them. Germline loops: CDR1 KGHSH, CDR2 LQKENI. The CDR3 loop spans 16 amino acids. The CDR3 sequence: CASSPLRQKNTGELFF. DNA for the CDR3: TGTGCCAGCTCACCCCTGCGGCAGAAGAACACCGGGGAGCTGTTTTTT.

The chain couples TRBV4-1 to TRBJ1-1; D uncertain. Deletions cut 8 bases from V and 2 bases from J, with 15 bases between. This CDR3 is 14 amino acids long. CDR1 is MGHRA and CDR2 is YSYEKL in the germline V gene. CDR3 loop: CASHPGFTNTEAFF. The CDR3 DNA reads TGCGCCAGCCACCCGGGTTTTACTAACACTGAAGCTTTCTTT.

The chain joins TRBV6-1 to TRBJ1-5; D gene ambiguous. Germline CDR1 and CDR2: MNHNS and SASEGT. The CDR3 extends over 13 amino acids. Trimming left V 3 bases short and J 3 bases short, with 6 bases between. In DNA form, the CDR3 reads TGTGCCAGCAGTGAGAGAATCAATCAGCCCCAGCATTTT. Its protein is CASSERINQPQHF.

CDR3 loop: CASSPYVRSVGAGELFF. The CDR3 DNA reads as TGTGCCAGCAGCCCCTACGTCCGATCCGTCGGAGCCGGGGAGCTGTTTTTT. This chain connects TRBV3-1 (or the pseudogene TRBV3-2) to TRBJ2-2; D gene unclear. Trimming cost V 4 bases and J 6 bases, with 21 bases left between them. The CDR3 is 17 residues long. Germline lookup yields CDR1 LGHDT and CDR2 YNNKEL (reference sequence).

J is TRBJ2-7 and V is TRBV9; 7 nucleotides align to TRBD2. This CDR3 is 15 amino acids long. The germline V gene has CDR1 SGDLS and CDR2 YYNGEE. Trimming took 4 bases from V and 4 from J; bases not matched to a gene: 11. DNA for the CDR3: TGTGCCAGCAGCCCCTTGGGGGGGGGTTGGTACGAGCAGTACTTC. Translation: CASSPLGGGWYEQYF.

The CDR3, as DNA: TGTGCCAGCAGCCAAGGGGGACTTTATGGGGCCGAAGCTTTCTTT. Its protein is CASSQGGLYGAEAFF. The V and J genes are TRBV3-1 (or the pseudogene TRBV3-2) and TRBJ1-1, with D tentatively TRBD1 (5 bases). V was pared by 1 base and J by 8 bases, with 17 bases between. This CDR3 region has 15 residues. The germline CDR1 and CDR2 sequences are LGHDT and YNNKEL (reference sequence).

The rearrangement uses TRBV19 and TRBJ2-5; 10 bases fit TRBD2. Trimming removed 5 bases from V and 3 bases from J; junction bases left unmatched: 3. CDR3 length: 14 amino acids. Germline V gene lookup returns CDR1 LNHDA and CDR2 SQIVND (reference sequence). The CDR3 bases are TGTGCCAGTAGTCTAGCGGGGGTAAAAGAGACCCAGTACTTC. Amino acid sequence: CASSLAGVKETQYF.

As concerns this clone: This same CDR3 is encoded by further DNA sequences in the sample. The gene calls are TRBV18 and TRBJ2-5, with TRBD1 identical over 12 bases. Losses at the gene ends were 3 bases for V and 4 bases for J; bases not matched to a gene: 3. Looked up from germline, CDR1 is KGHSH and CDR2 is LQKENI. This CDR3 is 15 amino acids long. CDR3 residues: CASSPGTGGAETQYF. The CDR3 nucleotides read TGTGCCAGCTCACCCGGGACAGGGGGCGCAGAGACCCAGTACTTC. Full variable domain (remainder filled in from reference TRBV18 and TRBJ2-5): NAGVMQNPRHLVRRRGQEARLRCSPMKGHSHVYWYRQLPEEGLKFMVYLQKENIIDESGMPKERFSAEFPKEGPSILRIQQVVRGDSAAYFCASSPGTGGAETQYFGPGTRLLVL.

The V and J genes are TRBV28 and TRBJ2-5; TRBD1 matches at 10 bases. V lost 8 bases and J lost 5; bases outside the gene matches: 5. This CDR3 is built from 13 residues. Looked up from germline, CDR1 is MDHEN and CDR2 is SYDVKM. CDR3: CASRQGAGETQYF. CDR3 nucleotides: TGTGCCAGCCGACAGGGGGCTGGGGAGACCCAGTACTTC.

The chain carries TRBV2 and TRBJ2-7, with TRBD2 matching over 8 bases. Germline-derived CDR1 and CDR2 are SNHLY and FYNNEI. Trimming took 9 bases from V and 6 from J; bases not matched to a gene: 10. This CDR3 spans 13 amino acids. The CDR3 reads CASDLSGVSEQYF. CDR3 nucleotide sequence: TGTGCCAGTGACCTTAGCGGGGTAAGCGAGCAGTACTTC.

This clone was detected only once. The genes are TRBV5-1 and TRBJ2-1; TRBD2 aligns across 13 bases. The CDR3 spans 16 residues. Trimming removed 3 bases from V and 8 bases from J; junction bases left unmatched: 8. Germline loops: CDR1 SGHRS, CDR2 YFSETQ. The CDR3, as DNA: TGCGCCAGCAGCTCCCTGACTAGCGGGGGGTTAGATGAGCAGTTCTTC. It yields the protein CASSSLTSGGLDEQFF.

V usage is TRBV14 and J usage is TRBJ2-1; unclear D gene. This CDR3 region has 13 residues. Germline V gene lookup returns CDR1 SGHDN and CDR2 FVKESK. V was pared by 2 bases and J by 7 bases, with 9 bases between. CDR3 residues: CASSQRWANEQFF. The DNA of the CDR3 is TGTGCCAGCAGCCAACGGTGGGCAAATGAGCAGTTCTTC.

This chain uses TRBV24-1 with TRBJ2-2; a weak D match, TRBD2 (5 bases). Trimming cost V 4 bases and J 5 bases, with 7 bases left between them. Germline CDR1 is KGHDR and CDR2 is SFDVKD. The CDR3 runs 13 residues. CDR3 DNA sequence: TGTGCCACCAGTGACCGGAGGACCGGGGAGCTGTTTTTT. It is translated as CATSDRRTGELFF.

The V gene is TRBV4-2, the J gene TRBJ1-1; D is perhaps TRBD1 (5 bases). CDR3 length: 14 amino acids. V lost 0 bases and J lost 6, with 11 bases in between. Germline CDR1 is LGHNA and CDR2 is YNFKEQ. CDR3 sequence reads: CASSQDLREAEAFF. The CDR3, as DNA: TGTGCCAGCAGCCAAGATCTCAGGGAAGCTGAAGCTTTCTTT.

The gene calls are TRBV20-1 and TRBJ2-1, with 8 bases identical to TRBD1. CDR3 length: 16 residues. The J segment lost 0 bases and the V segment lost 3 bases, leaving 7 bases of the junction unmatched. CDR1 and CDR2 (germline): DFQATT, SNEGSKA (reference sequence). CDR3 amino acids: CSASDRGQSSYNEQFF. In DNA, the CDR3 is TGCAGTGCTAGTGACAGGGGCCAAAGCTCCTACAATGAGCAGTTCTTC.

A single count supports this clone. The chain has TRBV5-1 and TRBJ2-7, with D possibly matching TRBD1 (6 bases). V was shortened by 0 bases and J by 2 bases, with 9 bases between the two germline ends. From germline, CDR1 is SGHRS and CDR2 YFSETQ. The CDR3 is 14 amino acids. The CDR3 nucleotides are TGCGCCAGCAGCTTGGGACAGGCTGCCTACGAGCAGTACTTC. It codes for CASSLGQAAYEQYF.

This chain connects TRBV7-2 to TRBJ2-1, with 7 bases lining up with TRBD1. CDR1 and CDR2 from the germline V gene are SGHTA and FQGNSA. The CDR3 sequence is 14 residues long. V shed 4 bases and J 9 bases; nucleotides not matched to a gene: 9. CDR3 loop: CASSSVQGLSEQFF. The CDR3 DNA reads TGTGCCAGCAGCTCAGTACAGGGGTTGAGTGAGCAGTTCTTC.